This T cell receptor beta chain stems from a study of regulatory T cells in long-lasting Graves disease. Time point indicated: newly diagnosed GD, antithyroid drugs for less than 3 months. The authors made the TCR library using RNA they extracted from PBMCs. The sample holds a few counts of this clonotype. Combining iRepertoire HTBI primers with Arm-PCR of CDR3 regions, the authors built TCR beta libraries. TCRdb reanalysed the multiplex PCR reads using MiXCR and keeps one entry per CDR3 protein. The sample contains approximately 540,000 distinct CDR3 sequences, 12% of which appear only once. The germline gives CDR1 LGHNT, CDR2 FRNRAP. The CDR3 has 13 amino acids. The V and J ends lost 5 bases and 10 bases respectively, with 15 bases between them. In addition, the sample was reused for a study of T cells in Graves' hyperthyroidism and ophthalmopathy. From that study: The hyperthyroidism patients had all been newly diagnosed, and their disease duration was under 2 months. Their ages ranged from 18 to 65 years. The HTBI set primed first-round TCR CDR3 RT-PCR. Blood also contained most expanded thyroid clonotypes above 0.001.

The starting material was peripheral blood mononuclear cells (PBMCs), obtained at new diagnosis, from a patient treated with antithyroid drugs. This sequence joins TRBV12-5 and TRBJ2-4; perhaps D is TRBD1 or TRBD2 (5 bases each). The receptor was derived from a woman in her thirties with Graves disease. The CDR3 reads CASGPGTYTIQYF. Written as DNA, the CDR3 is TGTGCTAGTGGTCCCGGGACCTATACTATTCAGTACTTC.